This entry lists 16 T cell receptor beta chains sequenced from one sample in a study of cytomegalovirus exposure and HLA in healthy donors. Assay used: immunoSEQ multiplex PCR; TCRdb lists only in-frame clones, some missing. This table has 130,000 or so clones, 80% to 90% appearing once. The sample consisted of PBMCs. These receptors originate from a woman younger than 35 in good health and CMV-seropositive.

The gene calls are TRBV20-1 and TRBJ2-7; the D gene is possibly TRBD2 (6 bases). The CDR3 sequence is 11 residues long. The V end was cut by 3 bases, the J end by 10 bases, with 13 bases between. Germline V gene sequence: CDR1 DFQATT, CDR2 SNEGSKA (reference sequence). In DNA form, the CDR3 reads TGCAGTGCTAGTCTTCAGGGAGGTCAGTACTTC. Protein product: CSASLQGGQYF.

V usage is TRBV19 and J usage is TRBJ2-1; unclear D gene. The CDR3 is made up of 12 amino acids. Trimming cost V 4 bases and J 9 bases, with 10 bases left between them. CDR1 and CDR2 (germline): LNHDA, SQIVND (reference sequence). CDR3 residues: CASSKNGFEQFF. The CDR3 nucleotides are TGTGCCAGTAGTAAGAACGGTTTTGAGCAGTTCTTC.

CDR3 nucleotides: TGTGCCAGCAGCCAAGGGACTTTGCTTGGAAACACCATATATTTT. It is translated as CASSQGTLLGNTIYF. The chain carries TRBV11-2 and TRBJ1-3; D is perhaps TRBD1 (5 bases). Germline-derived CDR1 and CDR2 are SGHAT and FQNNGV. The ends were cut back, 5 bases at V and 3 bases at J, with 14 bases in the middle. The CDR3 totals 15 residues. Together with reference TRBV11-2 and TRBJ1-3, the CDR3 gives the full variable domain: EAGVAQSPRYKIIEKRQSVAFWCNPISGHATLYWYQQILGQGPKLLIQFQNNGVVDDSQLPKDRFSAERLKGVDSTLKIQPAKLEDSAVYLCASSQGTLLGNTIYFGEGSWLTVV.

The chain joins TRBV5-1 to TRBJ1-1; D might be TRBD1 (6 bases). Trimming cost V 0 bases and J 2 bases, with 11 bases left between them. The CDR3 sequence is 15 residues long. Germline values: CDR1 SGHRS, CDR2 YFSETQ. CDR3 protein: CASSLDTGFNTEAFF. DNA for the CDR3: TGCGCCAGCAGCTTGGATACAGGGTTCAACACTGAAGCTTTCTTT.

This chain links TRBV7-2 with TRBJ1-2; D is uncertain. The CDR3 length is 14 residues. Per the germline V gene, CDR1 is SGHTA and CDR2 is FQGNSA. V dropped 0 bases and J dropped 5 bases, with 10 bases sitting between them. The CDR3 protein is CASSLADAVYGYTF. The CDR3 nucleotides read TGTGCCAGCAGCTTAGCCGACGCGGTTTATGGCTACACCTTC.

V usage is TRBV29-1 and J usage is TRBJ1-2, with D uncertain. CDR3 length: 12 residues. The V gene's germline CDR1 is SQVTM and CDR2 ANQGSEA. V was clipped by 7 bases and J by 0 bases, with 9 bases between them. The CDR3 loop is CSALRANYGYTF. DNA for the CDR3: TGCAGCGCCCTACGGGCTAACTATGGCTACACCTTC.

The table lists this clone with a count of one. The V and J genes are TRBV19 and TRBJ2-7; unclear D gene. CDR1 is LNHDA, CDR2 SQIVND, per germline (reference sequence). This CDR3 has 16 amino acids. The V and J ends lost 3 bases and 6 bases respectively, with 21 bases between them. CDR3 region: CASSITLPTDAREQYF. DNA of the CDR3: TGTGCCAGTAGTATTACCCTGCCGACTGATGCCCGCGAGCAGTACTTC.

The rearrangement links TRBV7-9 to TRBJ2-3, with a possible D match to TRBD2 (6 bases). V was clipped by 6 bases and J by 4 bases, with 20 bases between them. Germline CDR1 SEHNR, CDR2 FQNEAQ (reference sequence). The CDR3 runs 16 residues. In nucleotides, the CDR3 is TGTGCCAGCAGAAGCGGGTTCCTCCCTGGGTCAGATACGCAGTATTTT. Residues: CASRSGFLPGSDTQYF.

The chain combines TRBV7-8 with TRBJ2-7; TRBD1 is a possible D gene (6 bases). CDR1 SGHVS and CDR2 FQNEAQ come from the germline V gene. Deletions cut 2 bases from V and 5 bases from J, with 10 bases between. The CDR3 covers 13 residues. The CDR3 reads CASSLQGPHEQYF. DNA for the CDR3: TGTGCCAGCAGCTTACAGGGGCCCCACGAGCAGTACTTC.

A few counts support this clone. The chain carries TRBV11-2 and TRBJ2-1; weak D call: TRBD1 (5 bases). CDR3 length: 14 amino acids. Germline lookup yields CDR1 SGHAT and CDR2 FQNNGV. Trimming removed 4 bases at V and 4 bases at J, with 11 bases between. The CDR3 coding sequence is TGTGCCAGCAGCTCCTTAGGGGCATACAATGAGCAGTTCTTC. It is translated as CASSSLGAYNEQFF.

The chain recombines TRBV5-4 with TRBJ2-7; 7 nucleotides align to TRBD2. Germline V gene lookup returns CDR1 SGHNT and CDR2 YYREEE (reference sequence). This CDR3 contains 13 residues. Trimming cost V 3 bases and J 2 bases; bases outside gene matches: 2. The CDR3, as DNA: TGTGCCAGCAGCTGGGGGACTACCTACGAGCAGTACTTC. This encodes CASSWGTTYEQYF.

J is TRBJ2-2 and V is TRBV5-6; 9 bases are shared with TRBD2. The germline V gene has CDR1 SGHDT and CDR2 YYEEEE. This CDR3 region has 17 residues. The J segment lost 0 bases and the V segment lost 3 bases, leaving 6 bases of the junction unmatched. The CDR3 bases are TGTGCCAGCAGCTACCCGCAGCGGGGGGCGAACACCGGGGAGCTGTTTTTT. Translating it yields CASSYPQRGANTGELFF.

The chain combines TRBV5-6 with TRBJ2-1; TRBD2 is a possible D gene (5 bases). Germline CDR1 is SGHDT and CDR2 is YYEEEE. The CDR3 is 16 amino acids. Trimming took 4 bases from V and 0 from J, leaving 14 bases between them. The CDR3 spells CASSEFGMNSYNEQFF. The CDR3 DNA reads TGTGCCAGCAGCGAATTCGGGATGAACTCCTACAATGAGCAGTTCTTC. The full variable domain, with the rest looked up from reference TRBV5-6 and TRBJ2-1, is DAGVTQSPTHLIKTRGQQVTLRCSPKSGHDTVSWYQQALGQGPQFIFQYYEEEERQRGNFPDRFSGHQFPNYSSELNVNALLLGDSALYLCASSEFGMNSYNEQFFGPGTRLTVL.

The chain employs TRBV2 and TRBJ1-1, with D maybe TRBD1 (6 bases). Germline CDR1 SNHLY, CDR2 FYNNEI. The CDR3 runs to 16 residues. V lost 3 bases and J lost 8, with 22 bases in between. DNA of the CDR3: TGTGCCAGCAGTGAGGGGAGGGGGGGGACCACTACGGAAGCTTTCTTT. Translation: CASSEGRGGTTTEAFF.

The chain carries TRBV29-1 and TRBJ1-2; TRBD1 matches at 7 bases. CDR3 length: 14 amino acids. Germline V gene sequence: CDR1 SQVTM, CDR2 ANQGSEA. V dropped 0 bases and J dropped 7; count of bases not matched to a gene: 8. Here the CDR3 DNA reads TGCAGCGTTGAAGAGACAGGGAAGGTCTCTGGCTACACCTTC. Translated, it gives CSVEETGKVSGYTF.

V usage is TRBV6-5 and J usage is TRBJ1-2, with D possibly TRBD1 on 5 matching bases. The V gene lost 6 bases and the J gene lost 2 bases, with 13 bases spanning the gap. In germline, CDR1 is MNHEY, CDR2 SVGAGI. CDR3 length: 14 amino acids. CDR3 in DNA: TGTGCCAGCAGCCCCGGGGGGGGAAACTATGGCTACACCTTC. Translation: CASSPGGGNYGYTF.